A single T cell receptor (beta chain) is shown here with its context. What it recognizes is unknown. This sample is drawn from a study of T-cell memory formation after mild COVID-19. The study, taken as a whole, reports: Most CD4+ clones that shrank were in CM and EM, while CD8+ ones turned up in EMRA.

TCRdb analysed the 5' RACE reads with MiXCR anew, one entry per CDR3 protein. The profile covers fewer than 400,000 distinct CDR3 sequences, with 10% to 15% appearing a single time and roughly a fifth taken by the ten largest. The sample consisted of PBMCs or a T cell subset sorted from them (not recorded which). This TCR was sampled from a man between 18 and 35 years old who had mild COVID-19 (a few samples of this study predate the infection). Cell type and time point are not known.

Here the CDR3 reads CASSQGSLGQPQHF. For the CDR3, the DNA is TGCGCCAGCAGCCAAGGGTCCCTGGGTCAGCCCCAGCATTTT. The chain links TRBV4-1 to TRBJ1-5; no clear D. The CDR3 covers 14 residues. The germline V and J ends were trimmed by 1 base and 6 bases, with 10 bases remaining between them. The germline V gene encodes CDR1 MGHRA and CDR2 YSYEKL.